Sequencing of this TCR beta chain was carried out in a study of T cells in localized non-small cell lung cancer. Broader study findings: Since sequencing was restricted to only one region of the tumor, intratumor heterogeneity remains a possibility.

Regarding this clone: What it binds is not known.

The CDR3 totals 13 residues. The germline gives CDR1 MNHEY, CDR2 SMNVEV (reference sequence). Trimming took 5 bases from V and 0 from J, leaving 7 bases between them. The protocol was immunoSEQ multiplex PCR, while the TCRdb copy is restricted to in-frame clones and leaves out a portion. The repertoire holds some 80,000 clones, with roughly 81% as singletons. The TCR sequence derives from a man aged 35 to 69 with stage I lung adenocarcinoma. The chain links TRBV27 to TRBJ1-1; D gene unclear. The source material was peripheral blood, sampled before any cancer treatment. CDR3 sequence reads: CASSPRMNTEAFF. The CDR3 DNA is TGTGCCAGCAGTCCTCGTATGAACACTGAAGCTTTCTTT.